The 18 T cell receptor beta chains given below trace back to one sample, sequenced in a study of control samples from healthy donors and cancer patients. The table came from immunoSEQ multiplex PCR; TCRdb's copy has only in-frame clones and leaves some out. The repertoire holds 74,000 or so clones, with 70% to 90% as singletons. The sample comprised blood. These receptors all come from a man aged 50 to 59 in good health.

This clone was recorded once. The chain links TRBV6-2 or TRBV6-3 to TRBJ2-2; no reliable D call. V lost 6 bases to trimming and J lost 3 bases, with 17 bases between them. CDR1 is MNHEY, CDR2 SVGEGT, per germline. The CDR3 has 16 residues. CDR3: CASRPTGLWDTGELFF. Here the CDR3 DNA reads TGTGCCAGCAGACCTACGGGCCTCTGGGACACCGGGGAGCTGTTTTTT.

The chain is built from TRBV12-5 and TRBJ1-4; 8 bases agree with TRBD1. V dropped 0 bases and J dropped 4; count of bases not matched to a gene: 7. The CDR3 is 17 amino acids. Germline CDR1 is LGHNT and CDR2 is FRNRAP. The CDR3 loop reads CASGLVYPGQVNEKLFF. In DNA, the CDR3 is TGTGCTAGTGGTTTGGTCTATCCGGGACAGGTTAATGAAAAACTGTTTTTT.

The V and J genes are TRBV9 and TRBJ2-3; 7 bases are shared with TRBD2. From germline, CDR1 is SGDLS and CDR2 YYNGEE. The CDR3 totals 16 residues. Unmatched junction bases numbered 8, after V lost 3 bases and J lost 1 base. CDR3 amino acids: CASSASGRGGTDTQYF. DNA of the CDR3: TGTGCCAGCAGCGCCTCGGGCCGGGGGGGCACAGATACGCAGTATTTT.

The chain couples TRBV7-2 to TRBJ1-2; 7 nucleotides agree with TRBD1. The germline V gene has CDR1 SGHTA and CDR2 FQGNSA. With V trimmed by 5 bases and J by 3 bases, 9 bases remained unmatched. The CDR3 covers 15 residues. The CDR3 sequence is CASSPSTGVDYGYTF. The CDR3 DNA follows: TGTGCCAGCAGCCCAAGCACAGGGGTCGACTATGGCTACACCTTC.

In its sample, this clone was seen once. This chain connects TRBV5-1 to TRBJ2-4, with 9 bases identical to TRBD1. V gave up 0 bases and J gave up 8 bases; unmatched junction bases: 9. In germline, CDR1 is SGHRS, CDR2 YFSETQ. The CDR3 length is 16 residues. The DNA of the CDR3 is TGCGCCAGCAGCTTGGCCCCGGGACAGGGATTGGACATTCAGTACTTC. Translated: CASSLAPGQGLDIQYF.

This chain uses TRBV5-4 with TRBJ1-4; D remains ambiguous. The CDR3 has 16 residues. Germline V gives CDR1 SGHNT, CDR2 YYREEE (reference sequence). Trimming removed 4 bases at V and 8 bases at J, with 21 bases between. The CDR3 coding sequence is TGTGCCAGCAGCACCGGCGGGAGGGCGGGGAGAGAAAAACTGTTTTTT. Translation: CASSTGGRAGREKLFF. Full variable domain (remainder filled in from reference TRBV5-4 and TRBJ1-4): ETGVTQSPTHLIKTRGQQVTLRCSSQSGHNTVSWYQQALGQGPQFIFQYYREEENGRGNFPPRFSGLQFPNYSSELNVNALELDDSALYLCASSTGGRAGREKLFFGSGTQLSVL.

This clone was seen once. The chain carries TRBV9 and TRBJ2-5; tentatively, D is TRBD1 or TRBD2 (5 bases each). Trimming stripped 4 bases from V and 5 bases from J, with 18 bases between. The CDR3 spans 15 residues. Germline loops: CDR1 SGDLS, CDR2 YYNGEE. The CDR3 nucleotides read TGTGCCAGCAGCCCCCGGGACCGTATCTGGGAGACCCAGTACTTC. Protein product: CASSPRDRIWETQYF.

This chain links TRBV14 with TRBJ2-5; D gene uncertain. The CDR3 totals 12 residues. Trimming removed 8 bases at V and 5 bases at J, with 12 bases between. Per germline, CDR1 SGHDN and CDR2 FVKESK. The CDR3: CASGTTYETQYF. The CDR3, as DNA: TGTGCCAGCGGTACCACGTACGAGACCCAGTACTTC.

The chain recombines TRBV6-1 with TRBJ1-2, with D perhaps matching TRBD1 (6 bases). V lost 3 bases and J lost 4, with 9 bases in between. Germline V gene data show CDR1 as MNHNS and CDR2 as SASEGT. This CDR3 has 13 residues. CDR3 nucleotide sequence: TGTGCCAGCAGTGACAGGGGACGCTATGGCTACACCTTC. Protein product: CASSDRGRYGYTF.

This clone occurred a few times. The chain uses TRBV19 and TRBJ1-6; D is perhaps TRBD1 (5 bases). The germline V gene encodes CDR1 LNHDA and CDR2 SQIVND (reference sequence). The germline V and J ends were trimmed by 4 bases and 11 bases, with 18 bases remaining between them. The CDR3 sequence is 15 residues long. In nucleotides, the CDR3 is TGTGCCAGTAGTACTACGGGACGGAGCACAGCACCCCTCCACTTT. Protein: CASSTTGRSTAPLHF.

The CDR3 reads CASSLDIGGSYEQYF. CDR3 nucleotide sequence: TGCGCCAGCAGCTTGGACATCGGAGGTTCCTACGAGCAGTACTTC. V usage is TRBV5-1 and J usage is TRBJ2-7; possibly TRBD2 for D (5 bases). This CDR3 spans 15 amino acids. With 0 bases removed from V and 1 base from J, the gap between germline ends came to 11 bases. Germline V gives CDR1 SGHRS, CDR2 YFSETQ.

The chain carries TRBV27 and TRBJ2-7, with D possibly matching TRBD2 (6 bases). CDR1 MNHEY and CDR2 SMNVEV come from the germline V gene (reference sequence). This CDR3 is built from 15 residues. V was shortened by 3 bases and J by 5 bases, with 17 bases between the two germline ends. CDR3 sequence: CASSLELGRGNEQYF. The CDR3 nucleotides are TGTGCCAGCAGTTTGGAATTAGGGCGGGGAAACGAGCAGTACTTC.

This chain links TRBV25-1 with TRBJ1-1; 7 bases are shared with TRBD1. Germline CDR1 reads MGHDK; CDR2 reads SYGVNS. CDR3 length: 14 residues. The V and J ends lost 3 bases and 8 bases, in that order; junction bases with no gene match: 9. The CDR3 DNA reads TGTGCCAGCAGTGAGCCGACAGGGAGGCCCGAAGCTTTCTTT. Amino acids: CASSEPTGRPEAFF.

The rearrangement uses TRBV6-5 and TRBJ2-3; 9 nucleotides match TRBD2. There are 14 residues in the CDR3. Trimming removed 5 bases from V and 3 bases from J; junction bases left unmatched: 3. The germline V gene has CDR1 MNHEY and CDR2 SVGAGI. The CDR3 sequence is CASSRLAATDTQYF. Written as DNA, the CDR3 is TGTGCCAGCAGTAGACTAGCGGCTACAGATACGCAGTATTTT.

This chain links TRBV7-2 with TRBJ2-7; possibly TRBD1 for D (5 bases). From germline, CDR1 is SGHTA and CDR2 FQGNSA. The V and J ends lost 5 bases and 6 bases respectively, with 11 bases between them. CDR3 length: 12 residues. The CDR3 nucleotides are TGTGCCAGCAGCCTGGGGCCGACCGAGCAGTACTTC. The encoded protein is CASSLGPTEQYF.

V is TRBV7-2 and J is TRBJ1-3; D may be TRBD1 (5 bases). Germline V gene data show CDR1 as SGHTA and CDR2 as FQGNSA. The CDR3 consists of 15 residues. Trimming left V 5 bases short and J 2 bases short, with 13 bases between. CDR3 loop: CASSLGTVAGNTIYF. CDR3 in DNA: TGTGCCAGCAGCCTTGGGACGGTTGCTGGAAACACCATATATTTT.

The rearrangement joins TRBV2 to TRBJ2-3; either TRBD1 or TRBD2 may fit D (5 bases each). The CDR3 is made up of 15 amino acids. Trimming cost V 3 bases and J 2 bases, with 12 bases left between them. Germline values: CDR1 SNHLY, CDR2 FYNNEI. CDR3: CASSDSWDPTDTQYF. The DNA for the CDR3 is TGTGCCAGCAGTGACTCGTGGGACCCCACAGATACGCAGTATTTT. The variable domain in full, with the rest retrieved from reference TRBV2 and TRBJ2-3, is EPEVTQTPSHQVTQMGQEVILRCVPISNHLYFYWYRQILGQKVEFLVSFYNNEISEKSEIFDDQFSVERPDGSNFTLKIRSTKLEDSAMYFCASSDSWDPTDTQYFGPGTRLTVL.

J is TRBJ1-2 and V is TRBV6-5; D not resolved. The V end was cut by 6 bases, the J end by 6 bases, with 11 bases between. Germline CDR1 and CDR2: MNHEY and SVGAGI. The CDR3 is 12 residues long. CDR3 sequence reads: CASRPVNHGYTF. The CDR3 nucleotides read TGTGCCAGCAGGCCCGTAAACCATGGCTACACCTTC.